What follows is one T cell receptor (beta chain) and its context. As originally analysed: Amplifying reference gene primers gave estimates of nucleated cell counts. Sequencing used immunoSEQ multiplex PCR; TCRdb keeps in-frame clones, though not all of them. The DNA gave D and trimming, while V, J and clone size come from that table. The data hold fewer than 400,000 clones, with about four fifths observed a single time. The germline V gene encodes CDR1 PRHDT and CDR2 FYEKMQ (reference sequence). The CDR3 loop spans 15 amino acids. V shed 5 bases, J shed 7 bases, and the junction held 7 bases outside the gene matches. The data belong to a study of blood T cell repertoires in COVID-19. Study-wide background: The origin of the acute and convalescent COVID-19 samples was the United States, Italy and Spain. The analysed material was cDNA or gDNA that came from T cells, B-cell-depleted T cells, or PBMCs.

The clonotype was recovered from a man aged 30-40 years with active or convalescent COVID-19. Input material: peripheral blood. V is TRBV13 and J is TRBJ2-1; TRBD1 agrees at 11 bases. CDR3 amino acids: CASSEGQGEGNEQFF. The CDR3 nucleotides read TGTGCCAGCAGCGAGGGACAGGGGGAGGGAAATGAGCAGTTCTTC.